This T cell receptor (beta chain) was profiled in a study of blood T cell repertoires in COVID-19. Turning to the study itself: Donors in the United States, Italy and Spain gave samples during acute or convalescent COVID-19. Sample material is recorded as cDNA or gDNA derived from T cells, B-cell-depleted T cells, or PBMCs.

Per germline, CDR1 SGHTA and CDR2 FQGNSA. With 5 bases removed from V and 10 bases from J, the gap between germline ends came to 12 bases. The CDR3 spans 13 residues. Profiling relied on immunoSEQ multiplex PCR, and the TCRdb table lists in-frame clones only, not all of them. The table has about 64,000 clones, approximately 91% seen once; the top ten hold around 1.5%. The chain carries TRBV7-2 and TRBJ1-6; no definite D call. Sample: peripheral blood. The sequence was obtained from a human donor in a cohort sampled during active COVID-19. CDR3 amino acids: CASSVPGNSPLHF. DNA for the CDR3: TGTGCCAGCAGCGTACCGGGGAACTCACCCCTCCACTTT.